Listed here are 24 T cell receptor beta chains from one sample, sequenced in a study of blood T cell repertoires in COVID-19. Profiling relied on immunoSEQ multiplex PCR, and the TCRdb table lists in-frame clones only, not all of them. Of under 200,000 clones in the sample, approximately 85% were seen once. The specimen sequenced was peripheral blood. These receptors were collected from a woman older than 75 with acute or convalescent COVID-19.

The chain uses TRBV7-9 and TRBJ2-2; 10 nucleotides align to TRBD2. The CDR3 loop spans 16 amino acids. Germline V CDR1 and CDR2: SEHNR, FQNEAQ (reference sequence). J was trimmed by 4 bases and V by 5 bases; bases with no gene match: 7. The CDR3 sequence is CASSGSGGASTGELFF. In nucleotides, the CDR3 is TGTGCCAGCAGCGGAAGCGGGGGGGCCTCCACCGGGGAGCTGTTTTTT.

The CDR3 DNA reads as TGTGCCAGCAGCTTACACGGGGGGGAACAAGAGACCCAGTACTTC. It yields the protein CASSLHGGEQETQYF. The J gene is TRBJ2-5, the V gene TRBV7-2; 8 bases are shared with TRBD2. This CDR3 is 15 amino acids long. CDR1 SGHTA and CDR2 FQGNSA come from the germline V gene. The V and J ends lost 2 bases and 2 bases, in that order; junction bases with no gene match: 4.

This chain links TRBV7-2 with TRBJ2-3; 9 bases are shared with TRBD2. The CDR3 is 16 residues long. V gave up 4 bases and J gave up 5 bases; unmatched junction bases: 10. The germline V gene has CDR1 SGHTA and CDR2 FQGNSA. The CDR3 is CASSSRGAGGKDTQYF. The DNA of the CDR3 is TGTGCCAGCAGCTCTCGGGGCGCGGGAGGGAAAGATACGCAGTATTTT.

This clone has a count of ten or more. This chain connects TRBV3-1 (or the pseudogene TRBV3-2) to TRBJ1-2; a weak D match, TRBD1 (6 bases). The CDR3 contains 16 residues. The germline V gene has CDR1 LGHDT and CDR2 YNNKEL (reference sequence). V was cut by 1 base and J by 6 bases, with 18 bases left in between. CDR3 amino acids: CASSQGLFRGFDGYTF. The CDR3 DNA reads as TGTGCCAGCAGCCAAGGGTTATTTAGGGGGTTCGATGGCTACACCTTC.

V gene TRBV6-5 combines with J gene TRBJ1-6, with D uncertain. Germline V lookup: CDR1 MNHEY, CDR2 SVGAGI. The CDR3 loop spans 13 amino acids. The V gene lost 8 bases and the J gene lost 9 bases, with 14 bases spanning the gap. The CDR3 nucleotides are TGTGCCAGCTACGGGTACGCGGGTTCACCCCTCCACTTT. Translated, it gives CASYGYAGSPLHF.

This clone was picked up one time. The genes are TRBV7-9 and TRBJ2-7, with 7 bases lining up with TRBD2. Germline V gene data show CDR1 as SEHNR and CDR2 as FQNEAQ (reference sequence). V lost 4 bases, J lost 7 bases, and 13 bases stayed unmatched. The CDR3 sequence is 15 residues long. CDR3 in amino acids: CASSSGPWGGEEQYF. CDR3 nucleotides: TGTGCCAGCAGCTCCGGGCCCTGGGGGGGTGAAGAGCAGTACTTC.

DNA of the CDR3: TGTGCCAGCAGCGTAGCTAGCGGGGGGACCGAGACCCAGTACTTC. It encodes CASSVASGGTETQYF. This rearrangement joins TRBV9 to TRBJ2-5, with 11 bases identical to TRBD2. Per germline, CDR1 SGDLS and CDR2 YYNGEE. Trimming took 0 bases from V and 5 from J; bases not matched to a gene: 3. CDR3 size: 15 residues.

The chain uses TRBV12-5 and TRBJ2-3; 16 bases map to TRBD2. The germline CDR1 and CDR2 sequences are LGHNT and FRNRAP. The CDR3 is 16 amino acids. Losses at the gene ends were 6 bases for V and 6 bases for J; bases not matched to a gene: 6. CDR3 sequence reads: CASGPGTSGRVDTQYF. The CDR3 nucleotides are TGTGCTAGTGGACCGGGGACTAGCGGGAGGGTTGATACGCAGTATTTT.

This CDR3 reads CASTEGGGAIGYGYTF. CDR3 bases: TGTGCCAGCACCGAGGGGGGGGGCGCGATCGGGTATGGCTACACCTTC. V usage is TRBV7-8 and J usage is TRBJ1-2; maybe TRBD1 (6 bases). Trimming stripped 7 bases from V and 5 bases from J, with 23 bases between. The germline V gene has CDR1 SGHVS and CDR2 FQNEAQ. This CDR3 comprises 16 residues.

The genes are TRBV28 and TRBJ1-4; perhaps TRBD1 as D (5 bases). This CDR3 has 13 amino acids. Germline V gives CDR1 MDHEN, CDR2 SYDVKM. The V end lost 8 bases, the J end lost 5 bases, and 12 bases lay between the germline ends. The CDR3 DNA reads as TGTGCCAGCCTGAATGGGGCGAATGAAAAACTGTTTTTT. Its protein is CASLNGANEKLFF.

The rearrangement uses TRBV25-1 and TRBJ1-1; the match to TRBD1 covers 7 bases. Germline V gives CDR1 MGHDK, CDR2 SYGVNS. Germline trimming cut 1 base from V and 6 bases from J; bases unmatched to any gene: 8. The CDR3 length is 15 residues. Here the CDR3 reads CASSEWGRGSPEAFF. The CDR3 DNA follows: TGTGCCAGCAGTGAATGGGGCAGGGGGTCCCCTGAAGCTTTCTTT.

This chain links TRBV18 with TRBJ2-5, with D tentatively TRBD2 (5 bases). Germline V lookup: CDR1 KGHSH, CDR2 LQKENI. The length of the CDR3 is 12 residues. Trimming took off 2 bases at V and 4 bases at J, with 5 bases between the two ends. The CDR3 is CASSPSGETQYF. The CDR3, as DNA: TGTGCCAGCTCACCAAGCGGAGAGACCCAGTACTTC.

The V gene is TRBV25-1, the J gene TRBJ2-1; 10 bases are shared with TRBD2. CDR1 and CDR2 (germline): MGHDK, SYGVNS. The CDR3 has 15 amino acids. V shed 7 bases and J 5 bases; nucleotides not matched to a gene: 8. For the CDR3, the DNA is TGTGCCAGCACCCCGACTAGCGGGTTCCACAATGAGCAGTTCTTC. Its protein product is CASTPTSGFHNEQFF.

This clone has just one count. V gene TRBV19 combines with J gene TRBJ1-2; 9 bases agree with TRBD1. The ends lost 2 bases at V and 6 bases at J; junction bases unmatched: 13. The length of the CDR3 is 17 residues. From germline, CDR1 is LNHDA and CDR2 SQIVND (reference sequence). The CDR3 bases are TGTGCCAGTAGTATAATAGAGGGACAGGGTTCAAGACATGGCTACACCTTC. Protein: CASSIIEGQGSRHGYTF.

The rearrangement links TRBV12-5 to TRBJ2-3, with D possibly matching TRBD2 (5 bases). The CDR3 totals 17 residues. V lost 0 bases and J 6 bases, leaving 19 bases between the germline ends. Germline assignment: CDR1 LGHNT and CDR2 FRNRAP. Here the CDR3 DNA reads TGTGCTAGTGGTTTGGTACTTGACTATTCAGCGACGGATACGCAGTATTTT. Translating gives CASGLVLDYSATDTQYF. Filled out from reference TRBV12-5 and TRBJ2-3, the complete variable domain reads DARVTQTPRHKVTEMGQEVTMRCQPILGHNTVFWYRQTMMQGLELLAYFRNRAPLDDSGMPKDRFSAEMPDATLATLKIQPSEPRDSAVYFCASGLVLDYSATDTQYFGPGTRLTVL.

This chain connects TRBV11-2 to TRBJ2-1, with D perhaps matching TRBD2 (6 bases). The V end was cut by 1 base, the J end by 15 bases, with 13 bases between. The CDR3 totals 12 residues. Germline CDR1 reads SGHAT; CDR2 reads FQNNGV. In DNA form, the CDR3 reads TGTGCCAGCAGCTTAGCACGGGAGCGCACGTTCTTC. This encodes CASSLARERTFF.

V is TRBV19 and J is TRBJ2-2; TRBD2 is a possible D gene (5 bases). The V end lost 5 bases, the J end lost 4 bases, and 17 bases lay between the germline ends. CDR3 length: 16 amino acids. CDR1 is LNHDA, CDR2 SQIVND, per germline (reference sequence). CDR3 nucleotide sequence: TGTGCCAGTAGTCCGGGGTCGGTCAGGAGCACCGGGGAGCTGTTTTTT. Its protein is CASSPGSVRSTGELFF. Full variable domain (rest looked up from reference TRBV19 and TRBJ2-2): DGGITQSPKYLFRKEGQNVTLSCEQNLNHDAMYWYRQDPGQGLRLIYYSQIVNDFQKGDIAEGYSVSREKKESFPLTVTSAQKNPTAFYLCASSPGSVRSTGELFFGEGSRLTVL.

The gene calls are TRBV5-1 and TRBJ1-4; no clear D gene. V dropped 0 bases and J dropped 6 bases, with 9 bases sitting between them. The CDR3 has 14 residues. Germline lookup yields CDR1 SGHRS and CDR2 YFSETQ. The CDR3 DNA reads as TGCGCCAGCAGCTTGGCCATCGGTTATGAAAAACTGTTTTTT. It specifies CASSLAIGYEKLFF.

The J gene is TRBJ1-4, the V gene TRBV18; D not resolved. The V gene's germline CDR1 is KGHSH and CDR2 LQKENI. This CDR3 has 14 amino acids. Trimming removed 0 bases at V and 7 bases at J, with 9 bases between. This chain's CDR3 is CASSPPTRGEKLFF. The DNA for the CDR3 is TGTGCCAGCTCACCACCGACCCGCGGTGAAAAACTGTTTTTT.

The rearrangement joins TRBV5-4 to TRBJ1-1, with D possibly being TRBD1 (5 bases). Trimming removed 4 bases at V and 4 bases at J, with 11 bases between. This CDR3 contains 13 residues. Germline loops: CDR1 SGHNT, CDR2 YYREEE (reference sequence). CDR3 DNA sequence: TGTGCCAGCAGCACCATTGACAGCACTGAAGCTTTCTTT. This codes for CASSTIDSTEAFF.

J is TRBJ2-2 and V is TRBV2, with TRBD1 matching over 7 bases. The CDR3 runs 15 residues. V dropped 6 bases and J dropped 3; count of bases not matched to a gene: 7. Germline V CDR1 and CDR2: SNHLY, FYNNEI. CDR3: CASRADRVDTGELFF. DNA for the CDR3: TGTGCCAGCAGGGCTGACAGGGTAGACACCGGGGAGCTGTTTTTT.

The gene calls are TRBV6-4 and TRBJ2-1; 7 bases fit TRBD2. V was clipped by 5 bases and J by 2 bases; unmatched bases: 18. Germline V gene data show CDR1 as MRHNA and CDR2 as SNTAGT. The CDR3 spans 19 residues. In DNA form, the CDR3 reads TGTGCCAGCAGTAACCGTCCTCTGGGGGGAGGGGTCGCCTACAATGAGCAGTTCTTC. It is translated as CASSNRPLGGGVAYNEQFF.

This chain uses TRBV27 with TRBJ1-5; 11 bases line up with TRBD1. The V gene end was trimmed by 5 bases and the J gene end by 6 bases; junction bases not matched to a gene: 9. This CDR3 is built from 16 residues. From germline, CDR1 is MNHEY and CDR2 SMNVEV (reference sequence). The chain's CDR3 is CASSLRTGGLGQPQHF. The CDR3 DNA sequence: TGTGCCAGCAGTCTCCGGACAGGGGGCCTGGGTCAGCCCCAGCATTTT.

The V gene is TRBV7-9, the J gene TRBJ2-1, with 9 bases identical to TRBD1. The CDR3 covers 14 residues. Unmatched junction bases numbered 6, after V lost 4 bases and J lost 8 bases. Germline assignment: CDR1 SEHNR and CDR2 FQNEAQ (reference sequence). The CDR3 region has the DNA TGTGCCAGCAGCTCGGGACAGGGAGACGATGAGCAGTTCTTC. Its translation is CASSSGQGDDEQFF.